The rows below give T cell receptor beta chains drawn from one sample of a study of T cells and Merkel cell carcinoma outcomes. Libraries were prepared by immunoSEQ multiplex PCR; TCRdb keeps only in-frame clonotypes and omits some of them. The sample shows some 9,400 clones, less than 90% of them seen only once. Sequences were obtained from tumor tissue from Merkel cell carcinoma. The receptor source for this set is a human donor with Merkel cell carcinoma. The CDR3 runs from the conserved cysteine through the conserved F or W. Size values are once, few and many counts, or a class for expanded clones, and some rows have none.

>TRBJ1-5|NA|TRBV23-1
CASSHSLDGELSNQPQHF
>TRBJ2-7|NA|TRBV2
CASTRDRGSYEQYF
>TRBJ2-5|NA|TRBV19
CASSLFASSGQETQYF
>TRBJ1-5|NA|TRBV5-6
CASSLGGATNQPQHF
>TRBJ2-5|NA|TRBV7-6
CASSSTTPRVGTQYF
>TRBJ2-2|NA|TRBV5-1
CASRKGLDTGELFF
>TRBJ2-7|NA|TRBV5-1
CASSGTAGSSYEQYF
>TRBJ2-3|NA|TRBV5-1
CASSLPADTQYF
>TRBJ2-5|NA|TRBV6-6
CASTPSGSQETQYF
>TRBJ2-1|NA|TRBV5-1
CASSLGTYNEQFF
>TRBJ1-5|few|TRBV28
CATGGDPAPQHF
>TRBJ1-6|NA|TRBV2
CASGGKSYNSPLHF
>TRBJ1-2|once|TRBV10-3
CAISQGGGAYGYTF
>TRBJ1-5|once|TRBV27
CASSRIQGSQPQHF
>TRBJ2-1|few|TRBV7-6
CASSSGGAYNEQFF
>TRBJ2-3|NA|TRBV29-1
CSADSRLAGTDTQYF
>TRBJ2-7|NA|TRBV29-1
CSVESGGFEQYF
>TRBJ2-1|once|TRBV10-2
CASTGGYNEQFF
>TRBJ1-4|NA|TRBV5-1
CASSLATGRNEKLFF
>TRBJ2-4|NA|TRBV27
CASSPGTGDLAKNIQYF
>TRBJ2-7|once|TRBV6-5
CASSLNTGVTYEQYF
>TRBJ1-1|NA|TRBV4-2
CASSPGGADTEAFF
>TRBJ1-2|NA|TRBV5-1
CASSSTELTGNYGYTF
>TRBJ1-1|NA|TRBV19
CASSIGWKSRETEAFF
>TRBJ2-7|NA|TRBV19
CASSIDRRAGTYEQYF
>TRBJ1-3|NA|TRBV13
CASSRGETGNTIYF